This T cell receptor (beta chain) was identified during a study of blood T cell repertoires in COVID-19. Overall study context: Sample material is recorded as cDNA or gDNA derived from T cells, B-cell-depleted T cells, or PBMCs.

Method: immunoSEQ multiplex PCR; TCRdb's copy keeps in-frame clones and lacks some. The profile covers 100,000 to 130,000 clones, with 80% to 85% appearing a single time and about 4.2% taken by the ten largest. CDR1 is LGHDT, CDR2 YNNKEL, per germline (reference sequence). The CDR3 is made up of 15 amino acids. Trimming at V came to 3 bases and at J to 8 bases, leaving 6 bases not matched to a gene. The source of this sequence is a human donor in a cohort sampled during active COVID-19. The chain couples TRBV3-1 (or the pseudogene TRBV3-2) to TRBJ2-1; 11 nucleotides line up with TRBD2. Material for sequencing was peripheral blood. This chain's CDR3 is CASSQGLAEGYEQFF. The CDR3 DNA follows: TGTGCCAGCAGCCAGGGACTAGCGGAGGGGTATGAGCAGTTCTTC.